This T cell receptor (beta chain) was captured by sequencing in a study of beta chain features in type 1 diabetes. Study summary: Healthy donors resembled patients in age, gender and cell yields.

All of the isolated RNA was reverse transcribed, so expressed TCRB transcripts were sequenced. Here immunoSEQ multiplex PCR was the method, and the copy in TCRdb shows in-frame clones only, minus some. This sample has 150,000 to 160,000 clones, with roughly 11% found just once. Trimming stripped 6 bases from V and 3 bases from J, with 12 bases between. CDR3 length equals 13 residues. Germline V gene lookup returns CDR1 MNHEY and CDR2 SVGAGI. General study results and limits: Patients with type 1 diabetes showed fewer VDJ junction insertions and more deletions. Shorter TCRB CDR3s, moderately but significantly so, marked every one of the four CD4+ subsets in Type 1 diabetes patients. No resolution was reached here on whether HLA type influences TCRB rearrangement.

In regard to this clone: The antigen is not known.

Sequenced material: central memory CD4+ T cells from blood. The chain couples TRBV6-5 to TRBJ2-7, with D perhaps matching TRBD1 or TRBD2 (5 bases each). The sequence came from a young man in good health. The CDR3 sequence is CASSPGGGYEQYF. CDR3 DNA: TGTGCCAGCAGCCCCGGTGGGGGCTACGAGCAGTACTTC.